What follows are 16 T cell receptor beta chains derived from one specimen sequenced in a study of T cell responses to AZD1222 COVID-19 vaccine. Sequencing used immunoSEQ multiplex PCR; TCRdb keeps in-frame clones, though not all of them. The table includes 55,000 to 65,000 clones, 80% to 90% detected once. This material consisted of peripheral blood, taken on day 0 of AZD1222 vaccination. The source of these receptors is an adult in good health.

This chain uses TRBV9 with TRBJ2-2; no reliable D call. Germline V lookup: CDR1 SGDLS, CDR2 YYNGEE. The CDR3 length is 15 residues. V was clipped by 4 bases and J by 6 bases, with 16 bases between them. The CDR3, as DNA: TGTGCCAGCAGCCCCCAAGCGTTATTGGCCGGGGAGCTGTTTTTT. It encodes CASSPQALLAGELFF.

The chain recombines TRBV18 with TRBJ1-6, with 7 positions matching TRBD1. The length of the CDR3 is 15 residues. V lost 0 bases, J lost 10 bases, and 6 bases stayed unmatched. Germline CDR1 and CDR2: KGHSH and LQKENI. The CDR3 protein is CASSPPNRGDSPLHF. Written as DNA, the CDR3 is TGTGCCAGCTCACCACCGAACAGGGGAGACTCACCCCTCCACTTT.

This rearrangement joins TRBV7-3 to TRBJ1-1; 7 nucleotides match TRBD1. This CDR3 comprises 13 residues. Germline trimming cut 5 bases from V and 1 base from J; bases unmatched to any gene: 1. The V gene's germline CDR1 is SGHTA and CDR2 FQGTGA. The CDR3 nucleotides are TGTGCCAGCAGCCGGACAGGGAACACTGAAGCTTTCTTT. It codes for CASSRTGNTEAFF.

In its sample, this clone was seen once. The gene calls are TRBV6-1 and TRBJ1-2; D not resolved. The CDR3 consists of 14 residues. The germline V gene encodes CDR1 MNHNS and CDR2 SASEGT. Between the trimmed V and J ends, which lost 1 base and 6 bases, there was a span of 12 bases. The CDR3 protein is CASSEEPRSHGYTF. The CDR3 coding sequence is TGTGCCAGCAGTGAAGAACCGCGGAGCCATGGCTACACCTTC.

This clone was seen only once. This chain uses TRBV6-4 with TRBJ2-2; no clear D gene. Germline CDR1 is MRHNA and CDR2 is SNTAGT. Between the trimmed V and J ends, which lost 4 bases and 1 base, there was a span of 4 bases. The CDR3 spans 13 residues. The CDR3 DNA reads TGTGCCAGCAGTGCAGGGAACACCGGGGAGCTGTTTTTT. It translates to CASSAGNTGELFF.

This CDR3 is CASPRGTPKLYEQYF. The CDR3 DNA reads as TGTGCCAGCCCTAGAGGGACACCGAAACTGTACGAGCAGTACTTC. The chain is built from TRBV19 and TRBJ2-7; the D gene is possibly TRBD1 (6 bases). The germline V gene encodes CDR1 LNHDA and CDR2 SQIVND (reference sequence). With 9 bases removed from V and 4 bases from J, the gap between germline ends came to 22 bases. The CDR3 is made up of 15 amino acids.

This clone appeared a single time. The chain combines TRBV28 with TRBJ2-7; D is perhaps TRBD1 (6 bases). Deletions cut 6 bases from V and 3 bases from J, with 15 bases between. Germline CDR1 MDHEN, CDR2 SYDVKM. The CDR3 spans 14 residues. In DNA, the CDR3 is TGTGCCAGCAGACCCGACGGGACACGCTACGAGCAGTACTTC. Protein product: CASRPDGTRYEQYF.

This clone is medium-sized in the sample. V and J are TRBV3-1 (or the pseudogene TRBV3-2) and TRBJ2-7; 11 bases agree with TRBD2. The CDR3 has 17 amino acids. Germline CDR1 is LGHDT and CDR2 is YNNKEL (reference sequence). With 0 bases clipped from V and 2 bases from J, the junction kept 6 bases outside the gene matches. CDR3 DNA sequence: TGTGCCAGCAGCCAAGATCGGGCTAGCGGGGGGACCTACGAGCAGTACTTC. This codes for CASSQDRASGGTYEQYF.

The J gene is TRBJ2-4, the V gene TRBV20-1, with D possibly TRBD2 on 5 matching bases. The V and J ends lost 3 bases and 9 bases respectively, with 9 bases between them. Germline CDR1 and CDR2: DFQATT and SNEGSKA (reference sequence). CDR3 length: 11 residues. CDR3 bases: TGCAGTGCTAGCGAGGGCGGCATTCAGTACTTC. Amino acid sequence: CSASEGGIQYF.

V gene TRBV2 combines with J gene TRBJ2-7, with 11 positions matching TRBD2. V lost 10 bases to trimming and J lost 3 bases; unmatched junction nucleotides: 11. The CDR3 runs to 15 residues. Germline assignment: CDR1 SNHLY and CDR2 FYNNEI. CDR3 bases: TGTGCCACCCGGGCGGGACTAGCGGCGTTCTACGAGCAGTACTTC. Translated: CATRAGLAAFYEQYF.

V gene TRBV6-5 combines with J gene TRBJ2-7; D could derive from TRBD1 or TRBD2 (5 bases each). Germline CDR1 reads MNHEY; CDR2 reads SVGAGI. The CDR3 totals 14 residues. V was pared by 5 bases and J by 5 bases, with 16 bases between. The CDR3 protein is CASSHRDRLDEQYF. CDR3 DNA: TGTGCCAGCAGTCACCGGGACCGTCTTGACGAGCAGTACTTC.

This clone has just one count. The CDR3 loop reads CASSPRGTLTEAFF. The CDR3 DNA sequence: TGTGCCAGCAGCCCGCGGGGGACACTGACTGAAGCTTTCTTT. J is TRBJ1-1 and V is TRBV13, with a tentative D call TRBD1 (6 bases). Between the trimmed V and J ends, which lost 5 bases and 5 bases, there was a span of 15 bases. This CDR3 comprises 14 residues. The germline V gene encodes CDR1 PRHDT and CDR2 FYEKMQ (reference sequence).

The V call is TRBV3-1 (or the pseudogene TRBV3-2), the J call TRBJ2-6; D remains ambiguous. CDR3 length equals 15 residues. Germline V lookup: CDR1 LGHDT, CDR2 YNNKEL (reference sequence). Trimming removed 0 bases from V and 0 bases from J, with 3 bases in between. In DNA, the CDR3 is TGTGCCAGCAGCCAAGATCACTCTGGGGCCAACGTCCTGACTTTC. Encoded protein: CASSQDHSGANVLTF.

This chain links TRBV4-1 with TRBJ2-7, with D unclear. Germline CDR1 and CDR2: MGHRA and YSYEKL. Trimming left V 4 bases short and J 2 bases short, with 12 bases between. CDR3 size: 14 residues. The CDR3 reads CASSRVPEAYEQYF. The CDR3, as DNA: TGCGCCAGCAGCCGGGTGCCAGAAGCCTACGAGCAGTACTTC.

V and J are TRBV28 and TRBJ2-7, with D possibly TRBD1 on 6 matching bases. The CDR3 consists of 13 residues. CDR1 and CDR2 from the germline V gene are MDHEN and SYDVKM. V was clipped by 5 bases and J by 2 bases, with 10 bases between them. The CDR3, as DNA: TGTGCCAGCAGTACAGGGAATCCCTACGAGCAGTACTTC. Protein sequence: CASSTGNPYEQYF.

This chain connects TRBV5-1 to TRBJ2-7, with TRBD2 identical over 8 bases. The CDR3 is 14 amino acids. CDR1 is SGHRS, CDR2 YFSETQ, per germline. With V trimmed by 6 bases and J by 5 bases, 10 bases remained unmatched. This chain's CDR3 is CASNYRAGGDEQYF. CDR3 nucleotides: TGCGCCAGCAACTACAGGGCGGGGGGTGACGAGCAGTACTTC.